Detailed here is one T cell receptor beta chain. This sample was included in a study of shared clonotypes between healthy human individuals. Background on the study: Every donor yielded three CD4 naive, three CD4 memory, two CD8 naive and one CD8 memory plate.

Sequencing was performed with immunoSEQ multiplex PCR; in TCRdb, only in-frame clones are kept and a portion is missing. The table has some 320,000 clones, roughly 84% seen once. CDR3 size: 15 residues. With 3 bases removed from V and 4 bases from J, the gap between germline ends came to 16 bases. Germline V gene sequence: CDR1 MNHNY, CDR2 SVGAGI (reference sequence). The chain joins TRBV6-6 to TRBJ2-7; no firm D call. This TCR derives from a young man in good health. Material for sequencing was memory CD8+ T cells sorted from blood. The subset: CD45RO+ cells pooled with CCR7-negative TemRA cells. The DNA of the CDR3 is TGTGCCAGCAGTTATCTCCCGGTTGATGGGTACGAGCAGTACTTC. Translating it yields CASSYLPVDGYEQYF.